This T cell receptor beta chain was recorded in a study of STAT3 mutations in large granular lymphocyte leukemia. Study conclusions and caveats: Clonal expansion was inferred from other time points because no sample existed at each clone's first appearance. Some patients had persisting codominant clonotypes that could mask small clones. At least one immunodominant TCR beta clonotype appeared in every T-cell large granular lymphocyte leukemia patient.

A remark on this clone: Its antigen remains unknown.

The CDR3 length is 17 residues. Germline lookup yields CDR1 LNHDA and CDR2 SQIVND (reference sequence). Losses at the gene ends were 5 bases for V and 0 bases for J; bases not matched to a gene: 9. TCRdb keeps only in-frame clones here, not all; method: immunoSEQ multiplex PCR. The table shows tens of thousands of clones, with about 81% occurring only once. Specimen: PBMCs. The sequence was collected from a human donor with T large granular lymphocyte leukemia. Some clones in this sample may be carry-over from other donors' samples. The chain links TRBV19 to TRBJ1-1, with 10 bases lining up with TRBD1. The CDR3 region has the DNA TGTGCCAGTAGTCTGGGACAGGGGCTGTCCATGAACACTGAAGCTTTCTTT. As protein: CASSLGQGLSMNTEAFF.